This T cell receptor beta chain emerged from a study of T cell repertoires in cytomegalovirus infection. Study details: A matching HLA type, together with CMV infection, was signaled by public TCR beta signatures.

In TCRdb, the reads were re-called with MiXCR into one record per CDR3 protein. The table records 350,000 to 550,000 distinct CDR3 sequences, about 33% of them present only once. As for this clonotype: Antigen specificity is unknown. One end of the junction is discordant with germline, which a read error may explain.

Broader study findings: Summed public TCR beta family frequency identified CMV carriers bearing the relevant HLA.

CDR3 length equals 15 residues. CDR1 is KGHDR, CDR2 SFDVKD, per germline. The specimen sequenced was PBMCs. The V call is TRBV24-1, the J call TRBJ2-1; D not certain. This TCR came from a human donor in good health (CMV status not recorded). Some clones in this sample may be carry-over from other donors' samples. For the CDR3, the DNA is TGTGCCACCAGTGCCGGTTACGGTTTAAGTGATGAGCAGTTATTC. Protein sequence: CATSAGYGLSDEQLF.